A selection of T cell receptor beta chains follows, all from one sample in a study of cytomegalovirus exposure and HLA in healthy donors. The repertoire was sequenced with immunoSEQ multiplex PCR; TCRdb's copy has only in-frame clones and lacks some. The table lists approximately 220,000 clones, nearly 80% of them singletons, with 1.5% to 2% in the top ten. Sequenced sample: PBMCs. The receptors derive from a man aged 18 to 35 in good health and CMV-seronegative. Each CDR3 is given with its conserved first and last residue. A D gene is named only where the DNA matches it firmly. Expanded clones are given a class, and other clones once, few, many or no size at all.

>NA|NA|TRBV6-5|TRBJ2-7
TGTGCCAGTACCAGGGGCGACGAGCAGTACTTC
CASTRGDEQYF
>NA|NA|TRBV6-5|TRBJ1-1
TGTGCCAGCAGTTACTCGTTGAGTGGCACTGAAGCTTTCTTT
CASSYSLSGTEAFF
>NA|TRBD1|TRBV6-5|TRBJ2-3
TGTGCCAGCAGTGACAGGGGCGGCACAGATACGCAGTATTTT
CASSDRGGTDTQYF
>once|NA|TRBV11-3|TRBJ1-6
TGTGCCAGCAGCTTAGGGGCTTCACCCCTCCACTTT
CASSLGASPLHF
>NA|TRBD2|TRBV5-1|TRBJ2-1
TGCGCCAGCAGCTCGGGACTAGCGGGAGGGGGTGAGCAGTTCTTC
CASSSGLAGGGEQFF
>NA|TRBD2|TRBV5-6|TRBJ2-7
TGTGCCAGCAGCTCTAGCGGTCTCAGCTCCTACGAGCAGTACTTC
CASSSSGLSSYEQYF
>NA|NA|TRBV6-5|TRBJ1-6
TGTGCCAGCAGTACGACACGTAATTCACCCCTCCACTTT
CASSTTRNSPLHF
>NA|TRBD2|TRBV19|TRBJ2-2
TGTGCCAGTAGGGGACTAGCGGCGAACACCGGGGAGCTGTTTTTT
CASRGLAANTGELFF
>NA|NA|TRBV7-9|TRBJ1-5
TGTGCCAGCAGCTCCGCCGAGGCCCAGCATTTT
CASSSAEAQHF
>NA|TRBD2|TRBV2|TRBJ2-3
TGTGCCAGCAGGGAGACTAGCGGGGGGGACACAGATACGCAGTATTTT
CASRETSGGDTDTQYF
>NA|TRBD2|TRBV6-6|TRBJ2-1
TGTGCCAGCAGCCTCGGACTAGCGGGAGTTGAGCAGTTCTTC
CASSLGLAGVEQFF
>NA|TRBD1|TRBV28|TRBJ1-2
TGTGCCACCCCTAGGACAGGGGGCCATTCTGGCTACACCTTC
CATPRTGGHSGYTF
>NA|NA|TRBV10-1|TRBJ1-5
TGCGCCAGCAGTGACCTAGAGTACAATCAGCCCCAGCATTTT
CASSDLEYNQPQHF
>NA|NA|TRBV7-2|TRBJ1-2
TGTGCCAGCTGCAGAGGAGCGGAGACGCGGATTGACTACACCTTC
CASCRGAETRIDYTF
>NA|NA|TRBV6-1|TRBJ1-5
TGTGCCAGCAGTCATCGAGGGGGTGGGCAGCCCCAGCATTTT
CASSHRGGGQPQHF
>NA|NA|TRBV11-2|TRBJ2-1
TGTGCCAGCAGCCTTGACAGAATGGGCAATGAGCAGTTCTTC
CASSLDRMGNEQFF
>NA|TRBD1|TRBV6-6|TRBJ2-7
TGTGCCATCTCGAACCCGGGACAGATATACGAGCAGTACTTC
CAISNPGQIYEQYF
>NA|NA|TRBV9|TRBJ2-1
TGTGCCAGCAGCGTAGAAGCGTCGTACGGTGAGCAGTTCTTC
CASSVEASYGEQFF
>NA|NA|TRBV14|TRBJ2-7
TGTGCCAGCAGCCATCCAGTGACTAAATACGAGCAGTACTTC
CASSHPVTKYEQYF
>NA|NA|TRBV27|TRBJ1-4
TGTGCCAGCAGTAGAGCCCCCCCTGAAAAACTGTTTTTT
CASSRAPPEKLFF
>few|NA|TRBV7-3|TRBJ2-3
TGTGCCAGCAGCCGAGCGTTTGCAGATACGCAGTATTTT
CASSRAFADTQYF
>NA|NA|TRBV4-3|TRBJ1-2
TGCGCCAGCAGCCAAGATACGGGAAGAGGGATCGGCTACACCTTC
CASSQDTGRGIGYTF
>NA|NA|TRBV19|TRBJ1-1
TGTGCCAGTAGTATCGGGTCGGGGGGCACTGAAGCTTTCTTT
CASSIGSGGTEAFF
>NA|TRBD2|TRBV14|TRBJ2-7
TGTGCCAGCAGCCCAACTAGCGGGTACGAGCAGTACTTC
CASSPTSGYEQYF
>NA|TRBD2|TRBV10-3|TRBJ2-7
TGTGCCATCAGACGACTAGCGGGGCTTGAAGAGCAGTACTTC
CAIRRLAGLEEQYF
>NA|NA|TRBV19|TRBJ2-7
TGTGCCAGTAGTCCCGCCGGGGTGGGCTACGAGCAGTACTTC
CASSPAGVGYEQYF
>NA|TRBD1|TRBV18|TRBJ2-7
TGTGCCAGCTCACCAGTCTGGTCCGGGACAGGGCTATACGAGCAGTACTTC
CASSPVWSGTGLYEQYF
>few|TRBD1|TRBV2|TRBJ1-4
TGTGCCAGCAGTAAACTACCGGGACAGGGTTCGGGTAATGAAAAACTGTTTTTT
CASSKLPGQGSGNEKLFF
>few|NA|TRBV5-1|TRBJ1-1
TGCGCCAGCAGCTTGGCGCAGGCGAACACTGAAGCTTTCTTT
CASSLAQANTEAFF
>few|NA|TRBV11-3|TRBJ2-7
TGTGCCAGCAGCTCGAATGAACAGGACCTCTACGAGCAGTACTTC
CASSSNEQDLYEQYF
>NA|TRBD2|TRBV7-6|TRBJ2-1
TGTGCCAGCAGCTATAGTAGCGGGAGCGTTGATAATGAGCAGTTCTTC
CASSYSSGSVDNEQFF
>NA|TRBD1|TRBV18|TRBJ2-7
TGTGCCAGCTCACCATTGGACAGGGGGCTTGAGCAGTACTTC
CASSPLDRGLEQYF
>NA|NA|TRBV7-2|TRBJ2-7
TGTGCCAGCAGCCGCACCAGGGACAAGACCTACGAGCAGTACTTC
CASSRTRDKTYEQYF
>NA|TRBD2|TRBV19|TRBJ2-1
TGTGCCAGTAGTACCCTTGGACTAGCGGGAGACTACAATGAGCAGTTCTTC
CASSTLGLAGDYNEQFF
>NA|TRBD1|TRBV18|TRBJ1-5
TGTGCCAGCTCTGCCGGGACAGGGCAGCCCCAGCATTTT
CASSAGTGQPQHF
>NA|NA|TRBV6-5|TRBJ2-1
TGTGCCAGCAGCCCCTCGGGGAATGAGCAGTTCTTC
CASSPSGNEQFF
>NA|NA|TRBV2|TRBJ1-1
TGTGCCAGCAGCGCGACAGGCAAAGCTTTCTTT
CASSATGKAFF
>once|TRBD2|TRBV7-2|TRBJ2-3
TGTGCCAGCAGCTTAGTCCCAGGACTAGCTCCCTACACAGATACGCAGTATTTT
CASSLVPGLAPYTDTQYF
>NA|NA|TRBV13|TRBJ2-3
TGTGCCAGCAGCCTAGAGGGGGACAGCACAGATACGCAGTATTTT
CASSLEGDSTDTQYF
>NA|NA|TRBV18|TRBJ2-4
TGTGCCAGCTCACCTCAGGGGATGGTAGACATTCAGTACTTC
CASSPQGMVDIQYF
>NA|TRBD1|TRBV19|TRBJ2-4
TGTGCCAGTAGTATTGACAGGGGTGACATTCAGTACTTC
CASSIDRGDIQYF
>NA|NA|TRBV7-6|TRBJ2-3
TGTGCCAGCAGCGAGGTCTTCCAGGGTGATACGCAGTATTTT
CASSEVFQGDTQYF
>once|NA|TRBV5-1|TRBJ2-7
TGCGCCAGCAGCACCGGACAGAACCCTTTCTACGAGCAGTACTTC
CASSTGQNPFYEQYF
>NA|NA|TRBV30|TRBJ2-1
TGTGCCTGGAGCCCCAACAGAAACAATGAGCAGTTCTTC
CAWSPNRNNEQFF
>NA|TRBD2|TRBV2|TRBJ2-5
TGTGCCAGCAGTTTAGCGGGAACTTTCCAAGAGACCCAGTACTTC
CASSLAGTFQETQYF
>NA|NA|TRBV6-5|TRBJ2-1
TGTGCCAGCAGTTACTCGACAACGGGGGCCTACAATGAGCAGTTCTTC
CASSYSTTGAYNEQFF
>NA|NA|TRBV7-2|TRBJ2-2
TGTGCCAGCAGCTTACTACAGGGGAACACCGGGGAGCTGTTTTTT
CASSLLQGNTGELFF
>NA|TRBD1|TRBV6-5|TRBJ1-2
TGTGCCAGCAGTCGAGGGACAGGGGGCTACGGCTACACCTTC
CASSRGTGGYGYTF
>NA|TRBD1|TRBV6-5|TRBJ1-1
TGTGCCAGCAGTTACGCGGGACAGGGATTCAGTTTCTTT
CASSYAGQGFSFF
>NA|NA|TRBV7-3|TRBJ2-1
TGTGCCAGCAGCGGGGTTGGGGGGACCAATGAGCAGTTCTTC
CASSGVGGTNEQFF
>NA|TRBD1|TRBV5-1|TRBJ2-2
TGCGCCAGCACGCGGGTGACAGGGAGTGTCACCGGGGAGCTGTTTTTT
CASTRVTGSVTGELFF
>NA|TRBD2|TRBV27|TRBJ2-7
TGTGCCAGCAGTTCGCCGGGACTAGCGGGACAGTACGAGCAGTACTTC
CASSSPGLAGQYEQYF
>few|NA|TRBV10-3|TRBJ2-3
TGTGCCATCAAAATGCGCGGGACTAGCACAGATACGCAGTATTTT
CAIKMRGTSTDTQYF